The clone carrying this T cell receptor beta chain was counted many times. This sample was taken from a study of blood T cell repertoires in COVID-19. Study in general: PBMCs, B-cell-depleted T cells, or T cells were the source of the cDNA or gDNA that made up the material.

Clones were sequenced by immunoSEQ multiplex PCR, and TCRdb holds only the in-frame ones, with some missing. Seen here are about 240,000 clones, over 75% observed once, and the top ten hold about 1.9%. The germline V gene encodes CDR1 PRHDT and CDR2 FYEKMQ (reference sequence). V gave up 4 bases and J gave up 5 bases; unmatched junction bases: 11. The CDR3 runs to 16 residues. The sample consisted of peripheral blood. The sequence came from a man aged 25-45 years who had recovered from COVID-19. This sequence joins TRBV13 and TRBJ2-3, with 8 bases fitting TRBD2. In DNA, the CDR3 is TGTGCCAGCAGCTCAAGACTAGCGAGTAAGGGAGATACGCAGTATTTT. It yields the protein CASSSRLASKGDTQYF.